These T cell receptor beta chains were read from a single sample in a study of early T cells in non-severe SARS-CoV-2 infection. TCRdb reprocessed the 5' RACE reads with MiXCR, giving one entry per CDR3 protein. The profile covers 15,000 to 20,000 distinct CDR3 sequences, with about 5% appearing a single time and roughly 6.8% taken by the ten largest. Sequenced here: whole blood, sampled at baseline. Receptors were obtained from an adult who was a healthcare worker with PCR-confirmed SARS-CoV-2 infection or an uninfected control (not recorded which). The CDR3 runs from the conserved cysteine through the conserved F or W. D genes are given only for firm matches. The size field is filled for only some rows; it gives once, few, many or a size class.

v_call	clone_size	d_call	j_call	cdr3_aa	cdr3_nt
TRBV7-7	-	-	TRBJ2-5	CASSPDSQETQYF	TGTGCCAGCAGCCCGGACAGTCAAGAGACCCAGTACTTC
TRBV7-9	few	-	TRBJ1-4	CASSLEQGGEKLFF	TGTGCCAGCAGCTTAGAACAGGGTGGTGAAAAACTGTTTTTT
TRBV5-1	many	-	TRBJ1-5	CASSLTGGNQPQHF	TGCGCCAGCAGCTTGACGGGCGGGAATCAGCCCCAGCATTTT
TRBV4-3	many	-	TRBJ2-3	CASSQDVARTDTQYF	TGCGCCAGCAGCCAAGATGTGGCTAGGACAGATACGCAGTATTTT
TRBV29-1	many	-	TRBJ2-7	CSVEIYLATGYEQYF	TGCAGCGTTGAAATATATTTAGCTACGGGTTACGAGCAGTACTTC
TRBV20-1	many	TRBD2	TRBJ2-1	CSARDPSGGADEQFF	TGCAGTGCTAGAGATCCCAGCGGGGGGGCCGACGAGCAGTTCTTC
TRBV20-1	few	-	TRBJ1-1	CSASKFGGTEAFF	TGCAGTGCTAGTAAATTCGGGGGCACTGAAGCTTTCTTT
TRBV7-9	-	-	TRBJ2-3	CASSPSLDGGTQYF	TGTGCCAGCAGCCCGTCCCTGGATGGAGGTACGCAGTATTTT
TRBV6-6	many	-	TRBJ1-1	CASSTVRTANTEAFF	TGTGCCAGCAGTACCGTCAGGACCGCGAACACTGAAGCTTTCTTT
TRBV2	many	-	TRBJ2-6	CASTLSGAQGANVLTF	TGTGCCAGCACCCTGTCCGGGGCGCAGGGGGCCAACGTCCTGACTTTC
TRBV7-7	few	-	TRBJ2-5	CASSLELVETQYF	TGTGCTAGCAGCTTAGAACTAGTGGAGACCCAGTACTTC
TRBV4-3	many	-	TRBJ1-4	CASSQERATEKLFF	TGCGCCAGCAGCCAAGAAAGGGCGACTGAAAAACTGTTTTTT
TRBV2	many	-	TRBJ2-2	CASGGGSTGELFF	TGTGCCAGTGGTGGGGGTAGCACCGGGGAGCTGTTTTTT
TRBV19	medium-sized	TRBD1	TRBJ1-4	CASSRGLATNEKLFF	TGTGCCAGTTCGAGGGGGCTTGCAACTAATGAAAAACTGTTTTTT
TRBV11-2	-	TRBD1	TRBJ1-2	CASTLDRGTNYGYTF	TGTGCCAGCACCCTCGACAGGGGGACCAACTATGGCTACACCTTC
TRBV19	many	-	TRBJ1-4	CASNQVPNEKLFF	TGTGCCAGTAATCAAGTACCCAATGAAAAACTGTTTTTT
TRBV5-1	-	-	TRBJ1-6	CASSLRAFDNSPLHF	TGCGCCAGCAGCTTAAGGGCTTTTGATAATTCACCCCTCCACTTT
TRBV18	many	TRBD1	TRBJ2-7	CASSPPTGGTSYEQYF	TGTGCCAGCTCACCACCGACAGGGGGAACGTCCTACGAGCAGTACTTC
TRBV7-2	many	-	TRBJ1-1	CASSKQPNTEAFF	TGTGCCAGCAGCAAGCAGCCGAACACTGAAGCTTTCTTT
TRBV4-1	many	-	TRBJ2-3	CASSQRTGALKQGDTQYF	TGCGCCAGCAGCCAACGGACGGGAGCACTAAAACAGGGAGATACGCAGTATTTT
TRBV7-7	many	-	TRBJ2-2	CASSLDLNTGELFF	TGTGCTAGCAGCTTAGACCTAAACACCGGGGAGCTGTTTTTT
TRBV19	many	-	TRBJ2-5	CASSIGPPSETQYF	TGTGCCAGTAGTATCGGACCCCCCTCGGAGACCCAGTACTTC
TRBV4-1	few	TRBD1	TRBJ2-7	CAGSQGQGAYEQYF	TGCGCCGGCAGCCAGGGACAGGGGGCGTACGAGCAGTACTTC
TRBV20-1	-	-	TRBJ1-1	CSARQDTEAFF	TGCAGTGCTAGACAGGACACTGAAGCTTTCTTT
TRBV27	many	-	TRBJ2-6	CASSLQGAMGTGANVLTF	TGTGCCAGCAGTCTCCAAGGGGCCATGGGGACTGGGGCCAACGTCCTGACTTTC
TRBV6-2/TRBV6-3	many	-	TRBJ2-7	CASSYSDGVLPEQYF	TGTGCCAGCAGTTACTCGGACGGGGTCTTACCGGAGCAGTACTTC
TRBV9	medium-sized	TRBD1	TRBJ1-2	CASSTRTGVYGYTF	TGTGCCAGCAGCACTCGGACAGGCGTTTATGGCTACACCTTC
TRBV5-1	medium-sized	TRBD1	TRBJ1-1	CASSHIQGANTEAFF	TGCGCCAGCAGCCATATACAGGGGGCAAACACTGAAGCTTTCTTT
TRBV24-1	many	-	TRBJ1-1	CATSDSGGGAMAEAFF	TGTGCCACCAGTGATTCGGGGGGGGGAGCGATGGCTGAAGCTTTCTTT
TRBV20-1	many	-	TRBJ1-6	CSAREGARDNSPLHF	TGCAGTGCTAGAGAGGGGGCCCGAGATAATTCACCCCTCCACTTT
TRBV6-5	many	-	TRBJ2-7	CASSYSLGLYEQYF	TGTGCCAGCAGTTACTCGTTGGGTTTGTACGAGCAGTACTTC
TRBV11-3	many	-	TRBJ2-1	CASSLVRGNEQFF	TGTGCCAGCAGCTTAGTCAGGGGCAATGAGCAGTTCTTC
TRBV12-3/TRBV12-4	-	-	TRBJ1-1	CASSSGPNTEAFF	TGTGCCAGCAGCTCAGGGCCGAACACTGAAGCTTTCTTT
TRBV6-6	few	-	TRBJ2-7	CASSRRQSIYEQYF	TGTGCCAGCAGCCGCCGACAGAGTATCTACGAGCAGTACTTC